In this sample, the clone carrying this TCR beta chain turned up a few times. The antigen is undetermined. This entry belongs to a study of CD8+ T cells in alopecia areata. Study-level information: Percentage of affected scalp area was the basis on which treated patients' severity was scored. Regarding the study as a whole: Scalp samples also yield sequences from resident alphabeta T cells of normal skin. The treated group had a single nonresponder, limiting CD8+ expansion-response conclusions. Lesional tissue from the scalp (especially in alopecia totalis/universalis) showed higher clonality than normal scalp.

Germline CDR1 and CDR2: SNHLY and FYNNEI. The CDR3 extends over 17 amino acids. V lost 2 bases, J lost 4 bases, and 5 bases stayed unmatched. Extracted RNA was reverse transcribed into cDNA, the sequencing template. Only in-frame clones appear in the TCRdb table, and some are missing; sequencing was by immunoSEQ multiplex PCR. The top ten clones hold about 12% of a sample with 170,000 or so clones, roughly 53% of them seen once. Treatment defined: oral pan-JAK inhibitor, 5-10 mg twice daily. V usage is TRBV2 and J usage is TRBJ1-6, with 10 bases lining up with TRBD1. The source was CD8+ T cells sorted from blood, collected at week 24, from a patient treated with tofacitinib. This receptor was taken from a human donor with alopecia areata. CDR3 protein: CASSEWRQGAYNSPLHF. The CDR3 DNA reads as TGTGCCAGCAGTGAATGGAGACAGGGGGCTTATAATTCACCCCTCCACTTT.